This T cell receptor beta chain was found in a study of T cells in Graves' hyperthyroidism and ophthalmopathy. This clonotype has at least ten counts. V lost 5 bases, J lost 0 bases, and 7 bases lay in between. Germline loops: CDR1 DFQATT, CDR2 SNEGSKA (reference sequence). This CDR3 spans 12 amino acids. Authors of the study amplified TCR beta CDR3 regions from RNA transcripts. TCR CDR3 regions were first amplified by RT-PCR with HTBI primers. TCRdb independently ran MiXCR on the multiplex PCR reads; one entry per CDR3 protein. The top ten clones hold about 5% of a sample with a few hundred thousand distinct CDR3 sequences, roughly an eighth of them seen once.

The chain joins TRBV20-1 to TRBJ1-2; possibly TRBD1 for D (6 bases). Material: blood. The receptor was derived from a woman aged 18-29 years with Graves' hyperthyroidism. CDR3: CSAGTSNYGYTF. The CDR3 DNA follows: TGCAGTGCTGGGACATCTAACTATGGCTACACCTTC.